Listed here is a single TCR beta chain. This sample is drawn from a study of blood T cell repertoires in COVID-19. Looking at the study overall: Samples of COVID-19 (acute and convalescent) were obtained from the United States, Italy and Spain.

Data came from immunoSEQ multiplex PCR; TCRdb stores just in-frame clones and leaves some out. The sample consists of about 140,000 clones, 84% of them appearing once. After removal of 6 bases from V and 12 bases from J, the junction contained 10 bases not matched to a gene. The CDR3 runs to 12 residues. CDR1 is SNHLY, CDR2 FYNNEI, per germline. The TCR originated in a man aged 40-49 years with acute COVID-19. The chain is built from TRBV2 and TRBJ1-2, with 7 bases identical to TRBD1. The sample was PBMCs or T cells enriched from blood (not recorded which). CDR3 DNA sequence: TGTGCCAGCAGCGAGGGGGCCCTTCGTGACACCTTC. It codes for CASSEGALRDTF.